Each of the 3 T cell receptor beta chains below was sequenced from the same sample in a study of OX40 agonist ivuxolimab in advanced cancers. The protocol was immunoSEQ multiplex PCR, while the TCRdb copy is restricted to in-frame clones and leaves out a portion. Among some 74,000 clones, roughly four fifths were seen once, and the ten largest hold approximately 5%. Sequencing was performed on CD4+ or CD8+ T cells sorted from blood, taken in a trial of the OX40 agonist ivuxolimab. The receptors stem from an adult with an advanced solid tumor such as melanoma, head and neck, liver or kidney cancer.

The V gene is TRBV7-2, the J gene TRBJ2-2; TRBD2 is a possible D gene (6 bases). Germline loops: CDR1 SGHTA, CDR2 FQGNSA. The V end was cut by 2 bases, the J end by 1 base, with 8 bases between. This CDR3 comprises 15 residues. The CDR3 loop reads CASSLWTMNTGELFF. CDR3 DNA sequence: TGTGCCAGCAGCTTATGGACTATGAACACCGGGGAGCTGTTTTTT.

The gene calls are TRBV4-3 and TRBJ2-3; D is possibly TRBD2 (6 bases). From germline, CDR1 is LGHNA and CDR2 YSLEER. Trimming left V 4 bases short and J 4 bases short, with 15 bases between. This CDR3 is built from 15 residues. Here the CDR3 reads CASSPRAGIADTQYF. CDR3 nucleotides: TGCGCCAGCAGCCCTAGGGCGGGGATTGCAGATACGCAGTATTTT.

The chain recombines TRBV5-1 with TRBJ2-7, with TRBD1 identical over 10 bases. Germline values: CDR1 SGHRS, CDR2 YFSETQ. CDR3 length: 15 amino acids. V was pared by 0 bases and J by 1 base, with 1 base of the junction left unmatched. The CDR3 sequence is CASSLGQGASYEQYF. CDR3 DNA: TGCGCCAGCAGCTTGGGACAGGGGGCATCCTACGAGCAGTACTTC. Complete variable domain (other parts from reference TRBV5-1 and TRBJ2-7): KAGVTQTPRYLIKTRGQQVTLSCSPISGHRSVSWYQQTPGQGLQFLFEYFSETQRNKGNFPGRFSGRQFSNSRSEMNVSTLELGDSALYLCASSLGQGASYEQYFGPGTRLTVT.